The clone carrying this T cell receptor (beta chain) was picked up many times. The antigen is unknown. This entry belongs to a study of molecular identifiers for immune sequencing clone quantification. General study findings and limits: One cell's worth of spiked Jurkat TCR RNA was reportedly detectable among about a million naive cells.

Libraries for naive CD8 T cells, which were made from about 20,000 to 1,000,000 sorted cells, drew on 10%, 30% or 50% of the RNA. V was clipped by 4 bases and J by 2 bases, with 12 bases between them. CDR1 MGHRA and CDR2 YSYEKL come from the germline V gene. The CDR3 loop spans 14 amino acids. MiXCR was run by TCRdb on the PCR reads, yielding one entry per CDR3 protein. The sample has about half a million distinct CDR3 sequences; about a fifth are singletons. The TCR comes from a human donor in good health. Some libraries in this study had Jurkat cell RNA spiked in. The V call is TRBV4-1, the J call TRBJ2-7; D unclear. What was sequenced was naive CD8+ T cells from blood, with Jurkat cell RNA spiked in. The subset here: FACS-sorted CD8+CD4-CCR7+CD45RA+ naive T cells. The CDR3 loop reads CASSPGPLTYEQYF. CDR3 in DNA: TGCGCCAGCAGCCCTGGACCGCTGACCTACGAGCAGTACTTC.